This TCR beta chain was identified in a study of CD8 T cells in ankylosing spondylitis. In its sample, this clonotype was seen a few times. Its antigen is still unknown. With molecular barcodes, quantitative 5'-RACE was used to make the TCR beta libraries. TCRdb itself ran the 5' RACE reads through MiXCR, one entry per CDR3 protein. The table has hundreds of thousands of distinct CDR3 sequences, 15% to 20% seen once. After removal of 3 bases from V and 5 bases from J, the junction contained 1 base not matched to a gene. The CDR3 has 12 residues. CDR1 is KGHSH, CDR2 LQKENI, per germline. The study's findings and limits: Blood from ankylosing spondylitis patients appeared to carry a characteristic roughly 8-variant TCR beta motif.

The sample comprised blood, either unsorted or a sorted T cell fraction (not recorded which). The receptor was derived from a male donor with ankylosing spondylitis. The chain uses TRBV18 and TRBJ2-7; TRBD2 agrees at 7 bases. CDR3 nucleotide sequence: TGTGCCAGCTCACCGGGGGGGGACGAGCAGTACTTC. Protein: CASSPGGDEQYF.